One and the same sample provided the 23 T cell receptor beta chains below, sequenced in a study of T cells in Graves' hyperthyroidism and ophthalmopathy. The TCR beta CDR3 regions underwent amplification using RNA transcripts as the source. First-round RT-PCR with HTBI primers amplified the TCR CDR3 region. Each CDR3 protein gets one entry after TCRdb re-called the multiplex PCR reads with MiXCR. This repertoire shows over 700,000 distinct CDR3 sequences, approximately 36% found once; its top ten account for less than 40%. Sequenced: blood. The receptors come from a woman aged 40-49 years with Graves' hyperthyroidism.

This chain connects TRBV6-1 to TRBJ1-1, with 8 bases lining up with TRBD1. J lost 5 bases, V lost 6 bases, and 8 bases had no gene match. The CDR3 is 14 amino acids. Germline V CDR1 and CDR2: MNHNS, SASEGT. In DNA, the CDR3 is TGTGCCAGCAGAACGACAGGGGCTAATACTGAAGCTTTCTTT. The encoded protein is CASRTTGANTEAFF.

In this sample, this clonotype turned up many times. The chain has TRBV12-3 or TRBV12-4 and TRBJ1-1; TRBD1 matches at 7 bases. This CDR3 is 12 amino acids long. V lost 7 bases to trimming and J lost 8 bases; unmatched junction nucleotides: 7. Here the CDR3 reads CASTLGQTEAFF. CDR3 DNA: TGTGCCAGCACCCTGGGACAGACAGAAGCTTTCTTT.

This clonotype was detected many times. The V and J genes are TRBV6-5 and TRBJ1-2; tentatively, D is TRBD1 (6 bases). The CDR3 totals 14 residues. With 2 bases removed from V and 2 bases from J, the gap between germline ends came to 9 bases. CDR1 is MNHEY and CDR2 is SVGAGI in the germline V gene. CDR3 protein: CASSYQGWNYGYTF. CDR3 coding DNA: TGTGCCAGCAGTTACCAGGGGTGGAACTATGGCTACACCTTC.

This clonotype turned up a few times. CDR3 sequence: CASGRGTKAFF. The CDR3 DNA reads TGTGCCAGCGGGCGGGGGACAAAAGCTTTCTTT. This chain joins TRBV10-3 and TRBJ1-1, with D perhaps TRBD1 (6 bases). Trimming left V 10 bases short and J 9 bases short, with 15 bases between. This CDR3 region has 11 residues. Germline V lookup: CDR1 ENHRY, CDR2 SYGVKD.

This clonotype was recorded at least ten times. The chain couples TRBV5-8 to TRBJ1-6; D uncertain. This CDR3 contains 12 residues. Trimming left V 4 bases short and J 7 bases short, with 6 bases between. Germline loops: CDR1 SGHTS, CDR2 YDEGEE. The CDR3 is CASSPQNSPLHF. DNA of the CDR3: TGTGCCAGCAGCCCTCAAAATTCACCCCTCCACTTT. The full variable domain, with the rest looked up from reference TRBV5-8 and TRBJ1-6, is EAGVTQSPTHLIKTRGQQATLRCSPISGHTSVYWYQQALGLGLQFLLWYDEGEERNRGNFPPRFSGRQFPNYSSELNVNALELEDSALYLCASSPQNSPLHFGNGTRLTVT.

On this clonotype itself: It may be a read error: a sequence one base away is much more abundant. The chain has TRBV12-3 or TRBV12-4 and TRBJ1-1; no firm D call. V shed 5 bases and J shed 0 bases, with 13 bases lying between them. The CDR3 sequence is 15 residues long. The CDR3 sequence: CASSGSRRLNTEAFF. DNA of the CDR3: TGTGCCAGCAGTGGCAGTAGACGGTTGAACACTGAAGCTTTCTTT.

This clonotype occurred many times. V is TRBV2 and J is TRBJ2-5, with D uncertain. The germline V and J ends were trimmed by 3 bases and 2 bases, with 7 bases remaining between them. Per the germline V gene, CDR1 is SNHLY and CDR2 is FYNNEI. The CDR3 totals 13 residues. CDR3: CASSDGVQETQYF. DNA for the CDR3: TGTGCCAGCAGTGACGGCGTACAAGAGACCCAGTACTTC.

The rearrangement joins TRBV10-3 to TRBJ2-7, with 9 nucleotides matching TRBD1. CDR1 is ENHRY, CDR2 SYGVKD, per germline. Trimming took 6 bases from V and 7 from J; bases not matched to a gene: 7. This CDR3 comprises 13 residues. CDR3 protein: CAIRGTGQGEQYF. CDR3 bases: TGTGCCATCAGGGGGACAGGGCAGGGAGAGCAGTACTTC.

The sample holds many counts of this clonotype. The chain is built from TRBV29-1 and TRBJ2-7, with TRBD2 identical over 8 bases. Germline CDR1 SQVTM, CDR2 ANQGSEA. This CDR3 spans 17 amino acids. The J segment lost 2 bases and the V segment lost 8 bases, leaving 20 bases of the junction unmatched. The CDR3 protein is CSFGTGDLGTRPYEQYF. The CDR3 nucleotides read TGCAGCTTCGGGACGGGGGATCTTGGGACTAGGCCCTACGAGCAGTACTTC.

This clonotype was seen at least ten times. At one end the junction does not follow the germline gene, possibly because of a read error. CDR3 residues: CASSLGGTTEAFF. CDR3 DNA: TGTGCCAGCAGCTTAGGAGGGACGACTGAAGCTTTCTTT. The rearrangement joins TRBV5-1 to TRBJ1-1; D is perhaps TRBD1 (5 bases). Looked up from germline, CDR1 is SGHRS and CDR2 is YFSETQ. The CDR3 totals 13 residues.

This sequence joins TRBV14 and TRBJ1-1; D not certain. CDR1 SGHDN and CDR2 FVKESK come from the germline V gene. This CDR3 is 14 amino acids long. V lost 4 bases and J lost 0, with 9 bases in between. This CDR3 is CASSLLTLNTEAFF. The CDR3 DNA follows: TGTGCCAGCAGCCTACTGACATTGAACACTGAAGCTTTCTTT.

CDR3 nucleotides: TGTGCCAGCAGCCTCGAAAAGGGCCCCACTGAAGCTTTCTTT. This sequence encodes CASSLEKGPTEAFF. The chain links TRBV9 to TRBJ1-1, with D unclear. Looked up from germline, CDR1 is SGDLS and CDR2 is YYNGEE. V lost 4 bases to trimming and J lost 4 bases, with 14 bases between them. This CDR3 is built from 14 residues.

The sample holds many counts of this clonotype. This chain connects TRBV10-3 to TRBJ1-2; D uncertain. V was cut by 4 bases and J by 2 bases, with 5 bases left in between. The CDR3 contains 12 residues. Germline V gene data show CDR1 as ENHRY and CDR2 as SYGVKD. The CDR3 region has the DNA TGTGCCATCAGTGCAGAGAACTATGGCTACACCTTC. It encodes CAISAENYGYTF.

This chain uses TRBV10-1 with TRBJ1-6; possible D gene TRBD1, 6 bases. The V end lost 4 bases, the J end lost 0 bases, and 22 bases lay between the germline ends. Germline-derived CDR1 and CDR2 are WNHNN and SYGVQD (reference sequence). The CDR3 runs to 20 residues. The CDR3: CASSGPTGHPAGSYNSPLHF. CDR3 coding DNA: TGCGCCAGCAGTGGACCAACGGGACACCCCGCCGGCTCCTATAATTCACCCCTCCACTTT.

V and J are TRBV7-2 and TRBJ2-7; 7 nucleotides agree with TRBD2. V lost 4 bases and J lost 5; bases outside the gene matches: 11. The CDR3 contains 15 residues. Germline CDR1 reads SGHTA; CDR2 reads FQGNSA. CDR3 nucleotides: TGTGCCAGCAGCTCCCGGCGGGGGAATGCTCACGAGCAGTACTTC. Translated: CASSSRRGNAHEQYF.

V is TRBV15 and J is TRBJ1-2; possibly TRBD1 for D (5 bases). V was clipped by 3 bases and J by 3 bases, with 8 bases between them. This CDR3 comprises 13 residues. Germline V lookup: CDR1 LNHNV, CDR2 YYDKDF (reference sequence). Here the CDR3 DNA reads TGTGCCACCAGCAGTTTAGGGGACTATGGCTACACCTTC. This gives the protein CATSSLGDYGYTF.

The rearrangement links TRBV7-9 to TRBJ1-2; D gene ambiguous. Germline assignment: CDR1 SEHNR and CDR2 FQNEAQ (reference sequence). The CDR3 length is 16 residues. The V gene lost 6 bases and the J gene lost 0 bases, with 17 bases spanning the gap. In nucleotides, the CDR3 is TGTGCCAGCAGTTCAGTCCAGGCCTTAGCTAACTATGGCTACACCTTC. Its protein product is CASSSVQALANYGYTF.

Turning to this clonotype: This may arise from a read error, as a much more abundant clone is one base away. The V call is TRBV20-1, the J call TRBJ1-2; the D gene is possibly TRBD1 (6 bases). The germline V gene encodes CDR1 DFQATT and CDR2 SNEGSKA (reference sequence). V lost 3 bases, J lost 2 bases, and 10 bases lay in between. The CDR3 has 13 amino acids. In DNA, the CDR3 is TGCAGTGCTAGCGTAGGGGGAAACTATGGCTACACCTTC. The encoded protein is CSASVGGNYGYTF.

Here the CDR3 DNA reads TGTGCCATCAGAGCCGGATCCGACTCTGGAAACACCATATATTTT. This encodes CAIRAGSDSGNTIYF. The rearrangement joins TRBV10-3 to TRBJ2-2; D remains ambiguous. Matching the DNA end better, TRBJ1-3 makes the J call doubtful. Germline CDR1 reads ENHRY; CDR2 reads SYGVKD. There are 15 residues in the CDR3.

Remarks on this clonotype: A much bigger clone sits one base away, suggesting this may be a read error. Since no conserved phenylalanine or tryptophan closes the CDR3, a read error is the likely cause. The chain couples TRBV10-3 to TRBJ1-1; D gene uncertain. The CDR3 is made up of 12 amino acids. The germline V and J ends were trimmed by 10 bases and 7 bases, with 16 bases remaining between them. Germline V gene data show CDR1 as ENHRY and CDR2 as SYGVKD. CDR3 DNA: TGTGCCAGCAGCCGGGCAGACATTGAAGCTTTCCTT. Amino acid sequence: CASSRADIEAFL.

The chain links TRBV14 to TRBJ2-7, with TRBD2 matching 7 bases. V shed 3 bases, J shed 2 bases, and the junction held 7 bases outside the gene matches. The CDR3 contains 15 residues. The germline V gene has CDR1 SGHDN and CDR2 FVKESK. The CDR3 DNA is TGTGCCAGCAGCCAGGCAGCGGGAATCACCTACGAGCAGTACTTC. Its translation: CASSQAAGITYEQYF.

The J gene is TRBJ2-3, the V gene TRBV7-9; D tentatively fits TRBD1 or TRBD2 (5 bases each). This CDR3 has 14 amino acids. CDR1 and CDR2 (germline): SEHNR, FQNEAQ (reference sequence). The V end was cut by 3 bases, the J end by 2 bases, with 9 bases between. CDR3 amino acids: CASSLGRATDTQYF. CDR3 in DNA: TGTGCCAGCAGCTTGGGGCGGGCCACAGATACGCAGTATTTT.

The CDR3 reads CASSRPGAENEKLFF. CDR3 nucleotide sequence: TGTGCCAGCAGCCGGCCGGGGGCGGAAAATGAAAAACTGTTTTTT. The chain couples TRBV5-4 to TRBJ1-4, with D tentatively TRBD1 (6 bases). Trimming took 4 bases from V and 5 from J, leaving 15 bases between them. CDR1 is SGHNT and CDR2 is YYREEE in the germline V gene (reference sequence). CDR3 length: 15 residues. Full variable domain (missing parts from reference TRBV5-4 and TRBJ1-4): ETGVTQSPTHLIKTRGQQVTLRCSSQSGHNTVSWYQQALGQGPQFIFQYYREEENGRGNFPPRFSGLQFPNYSSELNVNALELDDSALYLCASSRPGAENEKLFFGSGTQLSVL.